These 11 T cell receptor beta chains share one sample of origin, sequenced in a study of blood T cells in healthy people across ages (dated by TCRdb to between 2015 and 2017). The library was generated by 5' RACE. TCRdb records Illumina HiSeq 2500 as the sequencer. The second PCR ran for about 6 to 12 cycles and used a J-beta primer mix along with a sample-barcoded 5' primer. TCRdb redid the processing of the public reads, applying fastp at Q25 and MiXCR, and retained in-frame beta chains. Under each unique CDR3 protein, matching rows form one entry showing the most common genes and DNA. This sample lists 1.5 million to 2 million distinct CDR3 sequences; roughly 27% were detected once. The top ten clonotypes cover 7.7% of the sample. The sample taken for sequencing was blood. These TCRs come from a woman between 25 and 40 years old in good health.

This clonotype turned up a few times. V usage is TRBV24-1 and J usage is TRBJ2-3; D not certain. The V gene's germline CDR1 is KGHDR and CDR2 SFDVKD. The V and J ends lost 12 bases and 6 bases respectively, with 24 bases between them. This CDR3 is built from 15 residues. The CDR3 protein is CASSNGQLFSDTQYF. The CDR3 region has the DNA TGTGCCTCCTCAAACGGCCAGCTTTTTTCCGATACGCAGTATTTT.

J is TRBJ2-5 and V is TRBV20-1; 11 bases map to TRBD2. The CDR3 contains 14 residues. V was pared by 4 bases and J by 1 base, with 2 bases of the junction left unmatched. Germline lookup yields CDR1 DFQATT and CDR2 SNEGSKA (reference sequence). The CDR3 here is CSAKTSGGQETQYF. CDR3 nucleotides: TGCAGTGCTAAAACTAGCGGGGGCCAAGAGACCCAGTACTTC.

As to this clonotype: This sequence may be a read error, since a much larger clone differs from it by one base. The V gene is TRBV25-1, the J gene TRBJ1-2; 9 bases map to TRBD1. CDR3 length: 14 residues. Germline assignment: CDR1 MGHDK and CDR2 SYGVNS. The V segment lost 7 bases and the J segment 9 bases; nucleotides outside the gene matches: 12. CDR3 DNA sequence: TGTGCCAGCAACCCCATGGACAGGGGAAGTAGCTACACCTTC. Translated, it gives CASNPMDRGSSYTF.

This clonotype was counted many times. The chain has TRBV20-1 and TRBJ2-7; D gene ambiguous. Looked up from germline, CDR1 is DFQATT and CDR2 is SNEGSKA (reference sequence). The CDR3 loop spans 14 amino acids. The ends were cut back, 2 bases at V and 0 bases at J, with 11 bases in the middle. The CDR3 spells CSARRAASSYEQYF. As DNA, the CDR3 is TGCAGTGCTAGACGGGCAGCATCCTCCTACGAGCAGTACTTC.

This clonotype was counted ten times or more. The V call is TRBV6-6, the J call TRBJ1-2; 7 positions agree with TRBD1. This CDR3 has 13 amino acids. Trimming cost V 5 bases and J 5 bases; bases outside gene matches: 5. CDR1 and CDR2 (germline): MNHNY, SVGAGI (reference sequence). Written as DNA, the CDR3 is TGTGCCAGCAGTCAGACAGGGACGTATGGCTACACCTTC. This translates into CASSQTGTYGYTF.

This clonotype was counted only a few times. The V call is TRBV6-2 or TRBV6-3, the J call TRBJ2-7, with D possibly being TRBD1 or TRBD2 (6 bases each). The germline gives CDR1 MNHEY, CDR2 SVGEGT. Trimming removed 3 bases at V and 2 bases at J, with 11 bases between. The CDR3 has 14 amino acids. CDR3 amino acids: CASSYRGLTYEQYF. In nucleotides, the CDR3 is TGTGCCAGCAGTTATCGGGGGCTTACCTACGAGCAGTACTTC.

The chain has TRBV5-1 and TRBJ2-7; TRBD1 matches at 8 bases. From germline, CDR1 is SGHRS and CDR2 YFSETQ. V shed 0 bases, J shed 3 bases, and the junction held 14 bases outside the gene matches. This CDR3 has 18 residues. The CDR3, as DNA: TGCGCCAGCAGCTTGGCCGCGACAGGGGTTAGCGGAAGCTACGAGCAGTACTTC. As protein: CASSLAATGVSGSYEQYF.

This clonotype was seen at least ten times. J is TRBJ2-5 and V is TRBV6-2 or TRBV6-3; a weak D match, TRBD2 (5 bases). The CDR3 runs to 13 residues. Trimming shortened V by 7 bases and J by 1 base, and 10 bases separated the two germline ends. Per the germline V gene, CDR1 is MNHEY and CDR2 is SVGEGT. DNA for the CDR3: TGTGCCAGCACCACTAGTGTCCAAGAGACCCAGTACTTC. It encodes CASTTSVQETQYF.

The chain recombines TRBV12-5 with TRBJ2-3; D possibly corresponds to TRBD1 (6 bases). Trimming stripped 2 bases from V and 2 bases from J, with 11 bases between. In germline, CDR1 is LGHNT, CDR2 FRNRAP. The CDR3 sequence is 15 residues long. This CDR3 reads CASGLPDSYTDTQYF. DNA of the CDR3: TGTGCTAGTGGTTTGCCGGACAGCTACACAGATACGCAGTATTTT. Using reference TRBV12-5 and TRBJ2-3 for the parts outside the CDR3, the full variable domain is DARVTQTPRHKVTEMGQEVTMRCQPILGHNTVFWYRQTMMQGLELLAYFRNRAPLDDSGMPKDRFSAEMPDATLATLKIQPSEPRDSAVYFCASGLPDSYTDTQYFGPGTRLTVL.

This clonotype was counted many times. The chain links TRBV7-2 to TRBJ2-4; D unclear. The CDR3 loop spans 14 amino acids. Trimming took 4 bases from V and 5 from J, leaving 12 bases between them. From germline, CDR1 is SGHTA and CDR2 FQGNSA. The CDR3 is CASSSPPPENIQYF. In nucleotides, the CDR3 is TGTGCCAGCAGCTCCCCTCCTCCGGAAAACATTCAGTACTTC.

This clonotype was seen a handful of times. The V and J genes are TRBV19 and TRBJ1-1; D call uncertain. The CDR3 is 15 amino acids. The germline V gene has CDR1 LNHDA and CDR2 SQIVND (reference sequence). V was shortened by 4 bases and J by 0 bases, with 12 bases between the two germline ends. The CDR3 loop reads CASSTGYLMNTEAFF. CDR3 DNA sequence: TGTGCCAGTAGTACGGGCTACCTCATGAACACTGAAGCTTTCTTT.